The 17 T cell receptor beta chains presented below share a single source sample, sequenced in a study of radiation and T cells in renal cell carcinoma. Stated time point: baseline pretreatment blood. Treatment meaning: 15 Gy SBRT to primary tumor, nephrectomy 4 weeks later. TCRdb's copy holds only in-frame clones and misses some; the assay was immunoSEQ multiplex PCR. The data contain about 140,000 clones, around four fifths of them singletons. The sample here was blood, taken from a patient whose treatment included radiotherapy and nephrectomy. Receptors originate from a woman between 50 and 59 years old with renal cell carcinoma.

V is TRBV7-2 and J is TRBJ1-1, with unresolved D. Per germline, CDR1 SGHTA and CDR2 FQGNSA. The CDR3 totals 11 residues. Between the trimmed V and J ends, which lost 3 bases and 4 bases, there was a span of 3 bases. The CDR3 protein is CASSFSTEAFF. CDR3 nucleotide sequence: TGTGCCAGCAGCTTCTCCACTGAAGCTTTCTTT.

V and J are TRBV25-1 and TRBJ1-1; D may be TRBD1 (6 bases). The CDR3 is 15 residues long. V lost 5 bases, J lost 3 bases, and 16 bases lay in between. CDR1 and CDR2 (germline): MGHDK, SYGVNS. The CDR3 reads CASSPGGAGYTEAFF. DNA of the CDR3: TGTGCCAGCAGTCCCGGGGGCGCAGGATACACTGAAGCTTTCTTT. The full variable domain, with the rest looked up from reference TRBV25-1 and TRBJ1-1, is EADIYQTPRYLVIGTGKKITLECSQTMGHDKMYWYQQDPGMELHLIHYSYGVNSTEKGDLSSESTVSRIRTEHFPLTLESARPSHTSQYLCASSPGGAGYTEAFFGQGTRLTVV.

The chain has TRBV7-2 and TRBJ2-1; 10 bases are a match to TRBD2. Germline V gives CDR1 SGHTA, CDR2 FQGNSA. CDR3 size: 17 residues. V was pared by 5 bases and J by 9 bases, with 16 bases of the junction left unmatched. The CDR3 sequence is CASSPPRSGRASSEQFF. The DNA of the CDR3 is TGTGCCAGCAGCCCACCAAGGAGCGGGAGGGCCTCAAGTGAGCAGTTCTTC.

The chain has TRBV5-4 and TRBJ2-2; D is uncertain. CDR3 size: 12 residues. Trimming stripped 0 bases from V and 8 bases from J, with 5 bases between. Germline CDR1 is SGHNT and CDR2 is YYREEE (reference sequence). The CDR3 DNA reads TGTGCCAGCAGCTTGGTCGGAGGGGAGCTGTTTTTT. It translates to CASSLVGGELFF.

The rearrangement uses TRBV6-5 and TRBJ1-5, with TRBD1 identical over 10 bases. CDR1 MNHEY and CDR2 SVGAGI come from the germline V gene. V dropped 2 bases and J dropped 6; count of bases not matched to a gene: 4. This CDR3 region has 15 residues. The CDR3 region is CASSYGTGEGQPQHF. CDR3 nucleotide sequence: TGTGCCAGCAGTTACGGGACAGGGGAGGGTCAGCCCCAGCATTTT.

The chain uses TRBV20-1 and TRBJ1-2; D gene uncertain. V lost 6 bases to trimming and J lost 9 bases, with 11 bases between them. The CDR3 contains 10 residues. CDR1 and CDR2 (germline): DFQATT, SNEGSKA (reference sequence). The CDR3 region is CSARTDRYTF. CDR3 sequence (DNA): TGCAGTGCCCGAACCGACCGCTACACCTTC.

This clone was recorded only once. The chain joins TRBV5-1 to TRBJ2-5, with 11 bases fitting TRBD2. This CDR3 is 16 amino acids long. The V gene's germline CDR1 is SGHRS and CDR2 YFSETQ. J gave up 5 bases and V 9 bases, and 15 bases lay outside the gene matches. CDR3 nucleotide sequence: TGCGCCACAGCCTCCGGTGTAGCGGGGGGGCCCGAGACCCAGTACTTC. Protein product: CATASGVAGGPETQYF.

This clone was counted between two and nine times. V is TRBV6-1 and J is TRBJ1-2; no definite D call. Germline V gene lookup returns CDR1 MNHNS and CDR2 SASEGT. The ends were cut back, 6 bases at V and 6 bases at J, with 14 bases in the middle. This CDR3 comprises 13 residues. The CDR3 DNA reads as TGTGCCAGCAGCCTAGGAGGCGCGGATGGCTACACCTTC. The encoded protein is CASSLGGADGYTF.

V gene TRBV5-1 combines with J gene TRBJ2-5, with D possibly matching TRBD1 (5 bases). CDR3 length: 14 amino acids. V shed 0 bases and J shed 3 bases, with 9 bases lying between them. In germline, CDR1 is SGHRS, CDR2 YFSETQ. The CDR3 spells CASSLEFREETQYF. The CDR3 coding sequence is TGCGCCAGCAGCTTGGAGTTCAGGGAAGAGACCCAGTACTTC.

The J gene is TRBJ2-7, the V gene TRBV27; D remains unclear. Germline V gene lookup returns CDR1 MNHEY and CDR2 SMNVEV (reference sequence). This CDR3 spans 13 amino acids. The V end lost 1 base, the J end lost 6 bases, and 10 bases lay between the germline ends. Written as DNA, the CDR3 is TGTGCCAGCAGTTTATGGGCTCGAGGCGAGCAGTACTTC. Translated: CASSLWARGEQYF.

As for this clone: This sample includes further DNA sequences coding for the same CDR3. The V and J genes are TRBV5-6 and TRBJ2-7; 10 bases map to TRBD1. The germline gives CDR1 SGHDT, CDR2 YYEEEE. This CDR3 region has 13 residues. After removal of 5 bases from V and 3 bases from J, the junction contained 2 bases not matched to a gene. CDR3 sequence reads: CASSWDRGYEQYF. The CDR3, as DNA: TGTGCCAGCAGTTGGGACAGGGGCTACGAGCAGTACTTC.

This clone was seen just once. V is TRBV4-1 and J is TRBJ1-1, with D maybe TRBD1 (5 bases). V was pared by 3 bases and J by 2 bases, with 13 bases between. The CDR3 loop spans 15 amino acids. CDR1 is MGHRA and CDR2 is YSYEKL in the germline V gene. The CDR3: CASSQGGTVNTEAFF. Here the CDR3 DNA reads TGCGCCAGCAGCCAGGGGGGGACCGTTAACACTGAAGCTTTCTTT.

The gene calls are TRBV4-3 and TRBJ1-2, with 7 bases identical to TRBD1. In germline, CDR1 is LGHNA, CDR2 YSLEER. This CDR3 region has 16 residues. The trim removed 0 bases at V and 1 base at J, leaving 5 bases unmatched. For the CDR3, the DNA is TGCGCCAGCAGCCAAGACGCGGCAGGGGGTAACTATGGCTACACCTTC. Its protein is CASSQDAAGGNYGYTF.

The chain couples TRBV7-8 to TRBJ1-5; 8 bases agree with TRBD1. Germline V gene lookup returns CDR1 SGHVS and CDR2 FQNEAQ. This CDR3 spans 15 amino acids. V was pared by 5 bases and J by 5 bases, with 8 bases of the junction left unmatched. The CDR3 DNA follows: TGTGCCAGCAGCCTGGGGACAGGAGGGCATCAGCCCCAGCATTTT. This codes for CASSLGTGGHQPQHF. The full variable domain, rest sourced from reference TRBV7-8 and TRBJ1-5, is GAGVSQSPRYKVAKRGQDVALRCDPISGHVSLFWYQQALGQGPEFLTYFQNEAQLDKSGLPSDRFFAERPEGSVSTLKIQRTQQEDSAVYLCASSLGTGGHQPQHFGDGTRLSIL.

The V call is TRBV6-1, the J call TRBJ2-5; 8 bases fit TRBD1. V shed 3 bases, J shed 5 bases, and the junction held 2 bases outside the gene matches. CDR1 and CDR2 from the germline V gene are MNHNS and SASEGT. The CDR3 length is 13 residues. The CDR3: CASSDRGRETQYF. The CDR3 DNA is TGTGCCAGCAGTGACAGGGGGCGCGAGACCCAGTACTTC.

This chain connects TRBV30 to TRBJ2-5, with D uncertain. Germline V lookup: CDR1 GTSNPN, CDR2 SVGIG (reference sequence). The CDR3 consists of 13 residues. Trimming cost V 0 bases and J 5 bases, with 10 bases left between them. The CDR3 nucleotides read TGTGCCTGGAGTGTACTGGAGTGGGAGACCCAGTACTTC. The encoded protein is CAWSVLEWETQYF.

This clone was seen a handful of times. The chain is built from TRBV19 and TRBJ1-2; possibly TRBD1 for D (5 bases). This CDR3 has 13 amino acids. V lost 8 bases and J lost 4, with 14 bases in between. Germline loops: CDR1 LNHDA, CDR2 SQIVND (reference sequence). The CDR3 loop is CASRDRLTYGYTF. DNA of the CDR3: TGTGCCAGTCGAGACAGATTGACCTATGGCTACACCTTC.